The 14 T cell receptor beta chains presented below share a single source sample, sequenced in a study of OX40 agonist ivuxolimab in advanced cancers. Produced via immunoSEQ multiplex PCR; TCRdb's table is partial and in-frame only. The data contain some 86,000 clones, more than 85% of them singletons. The material was CD4+ or CD8+ T cells sorted from blood, obtained in a trial of the OX40 agonist ivuxolimab. The receptors stem from an adult with an advanced solid tumor such as melanoma, head and neck, liver or kidney cancer.

The chain combines TRBV28 with TRBJ2-7; 10 bases are shared with TRBD1. The CDR3 sequence is 16 residues long. The J segment lost 5 bases and the V segment lost 6 bases, leaving 13 bases of the junction unmatched. The V gene's germline CDR1 is MDHEN and CDR2 SYDVKM. CDR3 loop: CASRMSAGQGYHEQYF. CDR3 nucleotide sequence: TGTGCCAGCAGGATGAGTGCGGGACAGGGGTACCACGAGCAGTACTTC.

The chain couples TRBV18 to TRBJ1-1; 8 nucleotides align to TRBD1. CDR3 length: 15 amino acids. Looked up from germline, CDR1 is KGHSH and CDR2 is LQKENI. V gave up 5 bases and J gave up 3 bases; unmatched junction bases: 8. CDR3 nucleotides: TGTGCCAGCTCAAGGGGACAGGTCTTTGACACTGAAGCTTTCTTT. It translates to CASSRGQVFDTEAFF.

This chain connects TRBV6-6 to TRBJ2-2; 7 bases agree with TRBD2. The germline V gene encodes CDR1 MNHNY and CDR2 SVGAGI (reference sequence). Losses at the gene ends were 8 bases for V and 7 bases for J; bases not matched to a gene: 7. CDR3 size: 13 residues. Written as DNA, the CDR3 is TGTGCCAGCCGCCAGCGGGAAGGCGGGGAGCTGTTTTTT. Translated: CASRQREGGELFF.

On this clone itself: The same CDR3 can be traced to other DNA sequences in this sample. The chain recombines TRBV2 with TRBJ2-7; TRBD1 matches 9 bases. Germline-derived CDR1 and CDR2 are SNHLY and FYNNEI. This CDR3 is 14 amino acids long. With 5 bases clipped from V and 3 bases from J, the junction kept 5 bases outside the gene matches. As DNA, the CDR3 is TGTGCCAGCAGTTCAACGACAGGGGGCTACGAGCAGTACTTC. As protein: CASSSTTGGYEQYF. Variable domain in full (rest from reference TRBV2 and TRBJ2-7): EPEVTQTPSHQVTQMGQEVILRCVPISNHLYFYWYRQILGQKVEFLVSFYNNEISEKSEIFDDQFSVERPDGSNFTLKIRSTKLEDSAMYFCASSSTTGGYEQYFGPGTRLTVT.

This clone was recorded a few times. The V and J genes are TRBV28 and TRBJ1-1; D remains ambiguous. The CDR3 has 13 amino acids. Trimming removed 7 bases from V and 0 bases from J, with 9 bases in between. Germline-derived CDR1 and CDR2 are MDHEN and SYDVKM. CDR3 protein: CASTGPLNTEAFF. For the CDR3, the DNA is TGTGCCAGCACCGGACCGCTGAACACTGAAGCTTTCTTT.

The chain carries TRBV15 and TRBJ2-5; TRBD2 matches 7 bases. The junction had 10 bases not matched to a gene; V was cut back by 1 base and J by 11 bases. CDR1 and CDR2 (germline): LNHNV, YYDKDF (reference sequence). This CDR3 is 14 amino acids long. CDR3 sequence reads: CATSRVGPAREQYF. DNA of the CDR3: TGTGCCACCAGCAGAGTGGGACCCGCGCGGGAGCAGTACTTC.

This clone came up once. The chain employs TRBV5-5 and TRBJ1-1; no clear D gene. This CDR3 comprises 14 residues. Trimming cost V 0 bases and J 6 bases, with 12 bases left between them. Germline V lookup: CDR1 SGHKS, CDR2 YYEKEE (reference sequence). The CDR3 sequence is CASSLGGLRSEAFF. CDR3 in DNA: TGTGCCAGCAGCTTGGGTGGCTTAAGGTCTGAAGCTTTCTTT.

About this clone: This same CDR3 is encoded by further DNA sequences in the sample. The chain uses TRBV9 and TRBJ2-1; TRBD2 agrees at 10 bases. The CDR3 length is 15 residues. Germline values: CDR1 SGDLS, CDR2 YYNGEE. With 0 bases clipped from V and 4 bases from J, the junction kept 1 base outside the gene matches. For the CDR3, the DNA is TGTGCCAGCAGCGTAGGGACTAGCGGATACAATGAGCAGTTCTTC. This translates into CASSVGTSGYNEQFF.

This chain's CDR3 is CASSQGSSTNYEQYF. The CDR3 nucleotides are TGTGCCAGCAGCCAGGGGTCGTCGACTAACTACGAGCAGTACTTC. The chain uses TRBV11-2 and TRBJ2-7, with D perhaps TRBD1 (6 bases). The CDR3 is made up of 15 amino acids. Germline CDR1 and CDR2: SGHAT and FQNNGV. V was cut by 5 bases and J by 3 bases, with 17 bases left in between. The entire variable domain, with the rest obtained from reference TRBV11-2 and TRBJ2-7, is as follows: EAGVAQSPRYKIIEKRQSVAFWCNPISGHATLYWYQQILGQGPKLLIQFQNNGVVDDSQLPKDRFSAERLKGVDSTLKIQPAKLEDSAVYLCASSQGSSTNYEQYFGPGTRLTVT.

This chain connects TRBV6-6 to TRBJ2-3; D not certain. Germline CDR1 MNHNY, CDR2 SVGAGI (reference sequence). This CDR3 is 12 amino acids long. Trimming removed 5 bases at V and 3 bases at J, with 6 bases between. CDR3 nucleotides: TGTGCCAGCAGTCCTCCGACAGATACGCAGTATTTT. Translation: CASSPPTDTQYF.

The chain links TRBV23-1 to TRBJ1-5, with a possible D match to TRBD1 (5 bases). TRBV23-1 falls under the ORF class, with uncertain function. The germline V and J ends were trimmed by 2 bases and 6 bases, with 20 bases remaining between them. This CDR3 has 17 amino acids. CDR3 sequence (DNA): TGCGCCAGCAGTCAAGAGATTCGATGGGGGAAGGCTCAGCCCCAGCATTTT. Protein sequence: CASSQEIRWGKAQPQHF.

This chain links TRBV7-9 with TRBJ1-1, with 7 bases lining up with TRBD1. The CDR3 runs to 16 residues. Germline CDR1 and CDR2: SEHNR and FQNEAQ (reference sequence). J gave up 3 bases and V 6 bases, and 13 bases lay outside the gene matches. CDR3 region: CASRSPGGVGDTEAFF. DNA for the CDR3: TGTGCCAGCAGATCTCCAGGGGGAGTAGGGGACACTGAAGCTTTCTTT.

The V call is TRBV10-1, the J call TRBJ2-1; 12 nucleotides align to TRBD2. CDR1 and CDR2 from the germline V gene are WNHNN and SYGVQD (reference sequence). The trim removed 5 bases at V and 6 bases at J, leaving 2 bases unmatched. This CDR3 region has 14 residues. CDR3 coding DNA: TGCGCCAGCAGTCCTAGCGGGAGGGCCAATGAGCAGTTCTTC. Translating it yields CASSPSGRANEQFF.

Concerning this clone: In this CDR3 the conserved last residue, phenylalanine or tryptophan, is missing, so a read error is likely. No DNA is shown, since the ends of the CDR3 on it are uncertain; the CDR3 is the one TCRdb lists. The rearrangement joins TRBV21-1 to TRBJ1-2. TRBV21-1 constitutes a pseudogene. The length of the CDR3 is 13 amino acids, counting both ends. CDR3 sequence: CASSFPGGRWTVI.